This TCR beta chain was obtained from a study of shared clonotypes between healthy human individuals. CDR1 is GTSNPN and CDR2 is SVGIG in the germline V gene (reference sequence). This CDR3 is 14 amino acids long. Trimming took off 4 bases at V and 8 bases at J, with 15 bases between the two ends. Method: immunoSEQ multiplex PCR; TCRdb's copy keeps in-frame clones and lacks some. The sample carries millions of clones, around nine tenths recorded once. The sample consisted of naive CD4+ T cells sorted from blood. Stated subset: CD45RA+ positively selected. The chain is built from TRBV30 and TRBJ1-6, with D possibly matching TRBD1 (5 bases). The origin of this receptor is a man between 18 and 35 years old in good health. The CDR3 nucleotides are TGTGCCTGGACACGCCGGGACTCCCATTCACCCCTCCACTTT. The encoded protein is CAWTRRDSHSPLHF.